Each of the 30 T cell receptor beta chains below was sequenced from the same sample in a study of blood T cells in healthy people across ages. PCR was performed a second time for 7 to 11 cycles using a sample-barcoded 5' primer and a J-beta primer mix. TCRdb analysed the 5' RACE reads with MiXCR anew, one entry per CDR3 protein. Of fewer than 1,000,000 distinct CDR3 sequences detected, about 46% appear once; the ten largest clones hold over 15%. Sequences were obtained from blood. Every receptor here comes from a man older than 75 in good health.

V is TRBV12-3 or TRBV12-4 and J is TRBJ2-1; TRBD2 aligns across 15 bases. With the DNA end fitting TRBJ2-7 better, the J assignment may be wrong. There are 17 residues in the CDR3. The CDR3 DNA reads TGTGCCAGCAGTCCAGGACTAGCGGGAGGGGGTTACAATGAGCAGTACTTC. It encodes CASSPGLAGGGYNEQYF.

This clonotype was counted only a few times. The V gene is TRBV20-1, the J gene TRBJ1-5; no definite D call. Germline loops: CDR1 DFQATT, CDR2 SNEGSKA (reference sequence). Between the trimmed V and J ends, which lost 0 bases and 4 bases, there was a span of 7 bases. This CDR3 is built from 13 residues. CDR3 loop: CSARESGNQPQHF. DNA for the CDR3: TGCAGTGCTAGAGAGTCAGGTAATCAGCCCCAGCATTTT.

This rearrangement joins TRBV6-6 to TRBJ1-5; TRBD1 agrees at 7 bases. The junction had 6 bases not matched to a gene; V was cut back by 9 bases and J by 4 bases. There are 13 residues in the CDR3. The germline V gene encodes CDR1 MNHNY and CDR2 SVGAGI (reference sequence). The DNA of the CDR3 is TGTGCCAGAGGGACAGTACCTAATCAGCCCCAGCATTTT. Translation: CARGTVPNQPQHF.

This clonotype was observed a handful of times. CDR3 nucleotides: TGTGCCAGCAGCTCCCCCGGGACAACCTCCTACGAGCAGTACTTC. It yields the protein CASSSPGTTSYEQYF. The rearrangement uses TRBV28 and TRBJ2-7, with D maybe TRBD1 (6 bases). Trimming took 6 bases from V and 0 from J, leaving 15 bases between them. CDR1 is MDHEN and CDR2 is SYDVKM in the germline V gene. The CDR3 covers 15 residues. Looking up the rest from reference TRBV28 and TRBJ2-7 gives the full variable domain: DVKVTQSSRYLVKRTGEKVFLECVQDMDHENMFWYRQDPGLGLRLIYFSYDVKMKEKGDIPEGYSVSREKKERFSLILESASTNQTSMYLCASSSPGTTSYEQYFGPGTRLTVT.

This clonotype has a handful of counts. The V call is TRBV20-1, the J call TRBJ2-7, with D maybe TRBD2 (6 bases). V shed 0 bases and J shed 2 bases, with 14 bases lying between them. This CDR3 spans 15 amino acids. Germline CDR1 DFQATT, CDR2 SNEGSKA (reference sequence). The CDR3 here is CSARDRGKNPYEQYF. The CDR3 DNA reads TGCAGTGCTAGAGATCGGGGGAAGAATCCCTACGAGCAGTACTTC.

The chain has TRBV12-3 or TRBV12-4 and TRBJ1-2; 9 bases are shared with TRBD1. This CDR3 region has 15 residues. The V segment lost 6 bases and the J segment 4 bases; nucleotides outside the gene matches: 9. CDR3 in DNA: TGTGCCAGCAGGCCGACAGGGGGGGTAGTCTATGGCTACACCTTC. Protein product: CASRPTGGVVYGYTF.

The rearrangement links TRBV7-2 to TRBJ2-4, with no clear D. The J call is doubtful: the DNA matches TRBJ2-5 better. The CDR3 is 13 residues long. The germline V gene encodes CDR1 SGHTA and CDR2 FQGNSA. The CDR3 DNA follows: TGTGCCAGCAGCGCATTCCGTGGGGAGACCCAGTACTTC. Its translation is CASSAFRGETQYF.

This clonotype has at least ten counts. The chain is built from TRBV7-2 and TRBJ2-7; D is perhaps TRBD1 (5 bases). From germline, CDR1 is SGHTA and CDR2 FQGNSA. Trimming stripped 1 base from V and 5 bases from J, with 15 bases between. The CDR3 is 15 amino acids. CDR3 coding DNA: TGTGCCAGCAGCTTAGAGTCGTTGTGGGGCCACGAGCAGTACTTC. Protein product: CASSLESLWGHEQYF. Drawing the rest from reference TRBV7-2 and TRBJ2-7, the complete variable domain is GAGVSQSPSNKVTEKGKDVELRCDPISGHTALYWYRQSLGQGLEFLIYFQGNSAPDKSGLPSDRFSAERTGGSVSTLTIQRTQQEDSAVYLCASSLESLWGHEQYFGPGTRLTVT.

A note on this clonotype: This may stem from a read error, because a much larger clone lies one nucleotide away. The chain carries TRBV29-1 and TRBJ2-5, with TRBD1 as a possible D gene (6 bases). This CDR3 region has 12 residues. Germline-derived CDR1 and CDR2 are SQVTM and ANQGSEA. V was pared by 7 bases and J by 11 bases, with 20 bases between. The CDR3 DNA reads TGCAGCGCACGTACAGGGTTCGATGAGCAGTACTTC. Its protein product is CSARTGFDEQYF.

J is TRBJ2-5 and V is TRBV20-1; D is undetermined. CDR3 length: 15 amino acids. Deletions cut 2 bases from V and 9 bases from J, with 22 bases between. The V gene's germline CDR1 is DFQATT and CDR2 SNEGSKA (reference sequence). CDR3 DNA sequence: TGCAGTGCTAGAAATCCTACAGCAGCTCATGGGGCCCAGTACTTC. Protein sequence: CSARNPTAAHGAQYF.

This rearrangement joins TRBV9 to TRBJ2-1, with 13 positions matching TRBD2. Trimming at V came to 4 bases and at J to 0 bases, leaving 13 bases not matched to a gene. The CDR3 covers 20 residues. Germline assignment: CDR1 SGDLS and CDR2 YYNGEE. This CDR3 is CASSLQPGLAGQSSYNEQFF. Here the CDR3 DNA reads TGTGCCAGCAGCTTACAACCGGGACTAGCGGGACAGAGCTCCTACAATGAGCAGTTCTTC.

This clonotype was seen a single time. Possible read error: a much larger clone is one base away. V and J are TRBV7-2 and TRBJ2-5; D is undetermined. With 5 bases removed from V and 9 bases from J, the gap between germline ends came to 19 bases. The CDR3 is made up of 14 amino acids. Germline V gene lookup returns CDR1 SGHTA and CDR2 FQGNSA. CDR3 in DNA: TGTGCCAGCAGCCCAGACCGCAACGCTGAGGCCCAGTACTTC. The encoded protein is CASSPDRNAEAQYF.

A note on this clonotype: Compared with germline, one end of the junction differs, possibly owing to a read error. The chain is built from TRBV12-3 or TRBV12-4 and TRBJ2-3; D perhaps matches TRBD2 (5 bases). CDR3 length: 17 residues. The CDR3: CASSTKLDPVKADAQYF. CDR3 DNA sequence: TGTGCCAGCAGTACCAAACTAGACCCTGTGAAGGCAGATGCGCAGTATTTC.

The chain employs TRBV25-1 and TRBJ2-5; D possibly corresponds to TRBD1 (6 bases). The DNA end is a closer match to TRBJ2-7, so the J assignment may be wrong. The V gene's germline CDR1 is MGHDK and CDR2 SYGVNS. This CDR3 is 13 amino acids long. The CDR3 protein is CASSEQGWSEQYF. The CDR3 nucleotides read TGTGCCAGCAGTGAACAGGGGTGGTCCGAGCAGTACTTC.

This chain connects TRBV10-3 to TRBJ2-5; 8 bases agree with TRBD1. Per the germline V gene, CDR1 is ENHRY and CDR2 is SYGVKD. The CDR3 has 15 amino acids. V gave up 3 bases and J gave up 5 bases; unmatched junction bases: 8. In DNA form, the CDR3 reads TGTGCCATCAGTGAAGGGGAGACAGGGGCTGAGACCCAGTACTTC. Translated, it gives CAISEGETGAETQYF.

The chain is built from TRBV15 and TRBJ2-3, with 8 bases matching TRBD2. The V gene's germline CDR1 is LNHNV and CDR2 YYDKDF (reference sequence). The CDR3 extends over 15 amino acids. J was trimmed by 4 bases and V by 1 base; bases with no gene match: 4. In DNA form, the CDR3 reads TGTGCCACCAGCAGAGTTGGGCGGGAGGCAGATACGCAGTATTTT. Amino acid sequence: CATSRVGREADTQYF.

The gene calls are TRBV27 and TRBJ2-1; 13 bases match TRBD2. CDR3 length equals 17 residues. CDR1 is MNHEY, CDR2 SMNVEV, per germline (reference sequence). Trimming at V came to 5 bases and at J to 7 bases, leaving 11 bases not matched to a gene. The DNA for the CDR3 is TGTGCCAGCAGTCTAACTCGCGGACTAGCGGGAGTAAATGAGCAGTTCTTC. Its translation is CASSLTRGLAGVNEQFF.

The chain joins TRBV28 to TRBJ2-7; D gene ambiguous. CDR1 is MDHEN and CDR2 is SYDVKM in the germline V gene. Trimming cost V 6 bases and J 0 bases, with 12 bases left between them. The CDR3 runs to 14 residues. The CDR3 region has the DNA TGTGCCAGCAGGCGACTCGAGGACTCCTACGAGCAGTACTTC. It encodes CASRRLEDSYEQYF.

With respect to this clonotype: This may stem from a read error, because a much larger clone lies one nucleotide away. This chain joins TRBV20-1 and TRBJ2-1, with 10 bases aligning to TRBD2. Germline V lookup: CDR1 DFQATT, CDR2 SNEGSKA (reference sequence). The CDR3 spans 15 residues. The CDR3 DNA reads TGCAGTGCTGAAAGGACTAGCGGAAACTACAGTGAGCAGTTCTTC. This codes for CSAERTSGNYSEQFF.

The CDR3 nucleotides are TGTGCCAGCAGCATGAACTTCGCTGAAAAACTGTTTTTT. Its protein product is CASSMNFAEKLFF. This chain joins TRBV11-3 and TRBJ1-4; no clear D gene. Looked up from germline, CDR1 is SGHNT and CDR2 is YENEEA. This CDR3 is built from 13 residues. V was clipped by 5 bases and J by 7 bases, with 11 bases between them.

This clonotype was counted a few times. V and J are TRBV11-2 and TRBJ2-7; the D is unclear. The CDR3 runs to 14 residues. The V end lost 1 base, the J end lost 2 bases, and 9 bases lay between the germline ends. Germline values: CDR1 SGHAT, CDR2 FQNNGV. This CDR3 reads CASSLAVDPYEQYF. CDR3 sequence (DNA): TGTGCCAGCAGCTTAGCGGTGGACCCCTACGAGCAGTACTTC. The full variable domain, rest sourced from reference TRBV11-2 and TRBJ2-7, is EAGVAQSPRYKIIEKRQSVAFWCNPISGHATLYWYQQILGQGPKLLIQFQNNGVVDDSQLPKDRFSAERLKGVDSTLKIQPAKLEDSAVYLCASSLAVDPYEQYFGPGTRLTVT.

V usage is TRBV28 and J usage is TRBJ2-7; possible D gene TRBD1, 6 bases. V lost 3 bases and J lost 2, with 11 bases in between. There are 14 residues in the CDR3. CDR1 and CDR2 (germline): MDHEN, SYDVKM. In DNA, the CDR3 is TGTGCCAGCAGTTTTTCAGGGGTTACCTACGAGCAGTACTTC. This encodes CASSFSGVTYEQYF.

This chain's CDR3 is CASSGVVRGEQFF. The CDR3 coding sequence is TGTGCCAGCAGCGGAGTGGTTCGAGGTGAGCAGTTCTTC. The chain employs TRBV9 and TRBJ2-1, with D uncertain. This CDR3 spans 13 amino acids. Trimming took 3 bases from V and 9 from J, leaving 13 bases between them. CDR1 is SGDLS, CDR2 YYNGEE, per germline.

The V and J genes are TRBV4-1 and TRBJ2-3, with 10 bases matching TRBD2. In germline, CDR1 is MGHRA, CDR2 YSYEKL. Trimming at V came to 0 bases and at J to 6 bases, leaving 12 bases not matched to a gene. This CDR3 is 18 amino acids long. This CDR3 is CASSQEARELAGSDTQYF. The DNA for the CDR3 is TGCGCCAGCAGCCAAGAGGCACGGGAACTAGCGGGATCGGATACGCAGTATTTT.

This sequence joins TRBV5-1 and TRBJ2-5, with 8 bases matching TRBD1. Germline CDR1 and CDR2: SGHRS and YFSETQ. The CDR3 sequence is 15 residues long. V shed 0 bases, J shed 10 bases, and the junction held 11 bases outside the gene matches. The CDR3 region is CASSLGQGAASGQYF. The DNA of the CDR3 is TGCGCCAGCAGCTTGGGGCAGGGGGCAGCTTCGGGCCAGTACTTC.

Ten or more counts support this clonotype. Since a much larger clone is just one base distant, this may be a read error. The chain is built from TRBV7-2 and TRBJ2-3, with TRBD2 matching 9 bases. Trimming removed 4 bases from V and 7 bases from J; junction bases left unmatched: 12. The CDR3 has 16 residues. Germline-derived CDR1 and CDR2 are SGHTA and FQGNSA. The CDR3 here is CASSSYAASGKNTQYF. In DNA form, the CDR3 reads TGTGCCAGCAGCTCTTACGCCGCTAGCGGGAAGAATACGCAGTATTTT.

The genes are TRBV7-3 and TRBJ2-5, with D possibly being TRBD1 (7 bases). The end of the DNA is better explained by TRBJ2-7, so the J call may be wrong. This CDR3 has 15 amino acids. The germline gives CDR1 SGHTA, CDR2 FQGTGA. The DNA of the CDR3 is TGTGCCAGCAGCGAGGGAGGACAGGTATCCCACGAGCAGTACTTC. This codes for CASSEGGQVSHEQYF.

This clonotype has more than one count but fewer than ten. CDR3 sequence: CASKPLLGQDWNIQYF. The CDR3 nucleotides read TGTGCCAGCAAGCCCCTGTTGGGACAGGACTGGAACATTCAGTACTTC. The J gene is TRBJ2-4, the V gene TRBV7-9; 8 bases line up with TRBD1. This CDR3 has 16 amino acids. Germline V CDR1 and CDR2: SEHNR, FQNEAQ (reference sequence). The ends lost 7 bases at V and 7 bases at J; junction bases unmatched: 15.

The chain couples TRBV9 to TRBJ2-3; tentatively, D is TRBD1 or TRBD2 (5 bases each). V lost 0 bases, J lost 4 bases, and 12 bases lay in between. The length of the CDR3 is 15 residues. Germline CDR1 reads SGDLS; CDR2 reads YYNGEE. CDR3 in DNA: TGTGCCAGCAGCGTAGGTGCCGGGACCGCAGATACGCAGTATTTT. Protein sequence: CASSVGAGTADTQYF.

Concerning this clonotype: Germline and junction disagree at one end, which may indicate a read error. V gene TRBV7-2 combines with J gene TRBJ2-6; a weak D match, TRBD1 (5 bases). Germline loops: CDR1 SGHTA, CDR2 FQGNSA. This CDR3 is 15 amino acids long. The CDR3 protein is CASSLAGSGADVLTF. CDR3 DNA: TGTGCCAGCAGCTTAGCGGGCTCTGGGGCCGACGTCCTGACTTTC.